Below, 14 T cell receptor beta chains from the same sample are listed, as sequenced in a study of T cell changes during pregnancy in multiple sclerosis (dated by TCRdb to about 2019). The library relied on the immunoSEQ multiplex PCR assay. This is the immuneACCESS table as TCRdb keeps it, with only in-frame sequences that have V and J called. A part of the clones is gone; compared with another copy, unresolved V genes explain less than half, and the rest is unexplained. The sample yields about 75,000 clones; around 92% were counted once. Around 0.96% of the sample is held by the ten biggest clonotypes. The sequenced sample was peripheral blood, obtained in the first trimester of pregnancy. The receptor set was obtained from a female donor in good health, enrolled as a control in a pregnancy study.

With respect to this clone: The sample carries other DNA sequences with the same CDR3. The CDR3 DNA sequence: TGTGCCAGCAGCTCTGGACAGGGGTGGAATCAGCCCCAGCATTTT. Translated, it gives CASSSGQGWNQPQHF. The V and J genes are TRBV7-9 and TRBJ1-5; 9 bases match TRBD1. Trimming cost V 4 bases and J 4 bases; bases outside gene matches: 5. The CDR3 length is 15 residues. The V gene's germline CDR1 is SEHNR and CDR2 FQNEAQ (reference sequence). The full variable domain, with the rest looked up from reference TRBV7-9 and TRBJ1-5, is DTGVSQNPRHKITKRGQNVTFRCDPISEHNRLYWYRQTLGQGPEFLTYFQNEAQLEKSRLLSDRFSAERPKGSFSTLEIQRTEQGDSAMYLCASSSGQGWNQPQHFGDGTRLSIL.

The chain combines TRBV5-6 with TRBJ1-6, with TRBD1 matching 7 bases. CDR3 length: 15 amino acids. The junction had 6 bases not matched to a gene; V was cut back by 0 bases and J by 9 bases. CDR1 and CDR2 (germline): SGHDT, YYEEEE. The CDR3 bases are TGTGCCAGCAGCTTGGTTTCGCAGGGGGGTTCACCCCTCCACTTT. It codes for CASSLVSQGGSPLHF. The variable domain in full, completed from reference TRBV5-6 and TRBJ1-6, reads DAGVTQSPTHLIKTRGQQVTLRCSPKSGHDTVSWYQQALGQGPQFIFQYYEEEERQRGNFPDRFSGHQFPNYSSELNVNALLLGDSALYLCASSLVSQGGSPLHFGNGTRLTVT.

This sequence joins TRBV12-5 and TRBJ2-2; no firm D call. The CDR3 totals 14 residues. The germline V gene encodes CDR1 LGHNT and CDR2 FRNRAP. V was trimmed by 5 bases and J by 2 bases, leaving 9 bases between them. For the CDR3, the DNA is TGTGCTAGTGGTCCCCGGGTCAACACCGGGGAGCTGTTTTTT. This encodes CASGPRVNTGELFF.

The V gene is TRBV7-9, the J gene TRBJ2-5; D possibly corresponds to TRBD1 (5 bases). CDR3 length equals 18 residues. V lost 4 bases and J lost 2, with 23 bases in between. Germline CDR1 reads SEHNR; CDR2 reads FQNEAQ (reference sequence). CDR3 coding DNA: TGTGCCAGCAGCTCGTCGTCCAGGGTATGGGTCGGGCAAGAGACCCAGTACTTC. This codes for CASSSSSRVWVGQETQYF.

V is TRBV27 and J is TRBJ1-1, with TRBD1 identical over 9 bases. The CDR3 contains 16 residues. V lost 3 bases, J lost 0 bases, and 5 bases stayed unmatched. Germline CDR1 and CDR2: MNHEY and SMNVEV (reference sequence). In nucleotides, the CDR3 is TGTGCCAGCAGTTTGAGGACAGGGGTAATGAACACTGAAGCTTTCTTT. Translated, it gives CASSLRTGVMNTEAFF.

The gene calls are TRBV18 and TRBJ2-7; 10 nucleotides line up with TRBD1. The CDR3 contains 16 residues. V gave up 3 bases and J gave up 4 bases; unmatched junction bases: 9. CDR1 and CDR2 from the germline V gene are KGHSH and LQKENI. CDR3 residues: CASSPGQGSAQYEQYF. CDR3 nucleotides: TGTGCCAGCTCACCGGGACAGGGGTCCGCACAGTACGAGCAGTACTTC.

This clone occurred once. The rearrangement joins TRBV7-9 to TRBJ2-7, with D possibly being TRBD1 (6 bases). Trimming left V 5 bases short and J 2 bases short, with 22 bases between. This CDR3 contains 17 residues. From germline, CDR1 is SEHNR and CDR2 FQNEAQ (reference sequence). The CDR3 nucleotides are TGTGCCAGCAGCCACGCCCCAGCCGGGACAACCACCTACGAGCAGTACTTC. Translated: CASSHAPAGTTTYEQYF.

The chain combines TRBV6-5 with TRBJ1-6; possible D gene TRBD1, 6 bases. The germline V and J ends were trimmed by 5 bases and 2 bases, with 10 bases remaining between them. The CDR3 consists of 15 residues. Germline CDR1 reads MNHEY; CDR2 reads SVGAGI. The CDR3 DNA follows: TGTGCCAGCAGTGGTCAGGGGCCCTATAATTCACCCCTCCACTTT. Protein: CASSGQGPYNSPLHF.

J is TRBJ1-4 and V is TRBV7-9; 7 bases are shared with TRBD1. Trimming at V came to 0 bases and at J to 4 bases, leaving 2 bases not matched to a gene. The CDR3 is 15 residues long. Germline CDR1 SEHNR, CDR2 FQNEAQ (reference sequence). The CDR3 nucleotides read TGTGCCAGCAGCTTAGCGAGGGGGCTTAATGAAAAACTGTTTTTT. Translating gives CASSLARGLNEKLFF.

The CDR3 loop reads CASSPGGTGVGGELFF. Here the CDR3 DNA reads TGTGCCAGCTCACCCGGCGGGACAGGGGTCGGCGGGGAGCTGTTTTTT. The chain has TRBV18 and TRBJ2-2; 10 bases fit TRBD1. V was clipped by 3 bases and J by 7 bases; unmatched bases: 8. Germline V lookup: CDR1 KGHSH, CDR2 LQKENI. The CDR3 runs 16 residues.

This rearrangement joins TRBV11-3 to TRBJ2-1; TRBD1 matches at 10 bases. The V gene end was trimmed by 4 bases and the J gene end by 4 bases; junction bases not matched to a gene: 4. The germline V gene has CDR1 SGHNT and CDR2 YENEEA. The CDR3 contains 15 residues. The chain's CDR3 is CASSSGTGAYNEQFF. Here the CDR3 DNA reads TGTGCCAGCAGCTCCGGGACAGGGGCATACAATGAGCAGTTCTTC.

This clone is a singleton in its sample. V usage is TRBV10-1 and J usage is TRBJ2-1; no definite D call. The ends were cut back, 3 bases at V and 3 bases at J, with 6 bases in the middle. Looked up from germline, CDR1 is WNHNN and CDR2 is SYGVQD (reference sequence). The CDR3 consists of 13 residues. CDR3 residues: CASSENFYNEQFF. The CDR3 DNA reads TGCGCCAGCAGTGAAAACTTCTACAATGAGCAGTTCTTC.

The chain carries TRBV29-1 and TRBJ1-4; D gene uncertain. CDR3 length: 14 residues. Germline V gene lookup returns CDR1 SQVTM and CDR2 ANQGSEA. Trimming left V 4 bases short and J 2 bases short, with 11 bases between. The CDR3 sequence is CSVGWAGTNEKLFF. Here the CDR3 DNA reads TGCAGCGTTGGATGGGCCGGTACTAATGAAAAACTGTTTTTT. The entire variable domain, with the rest obtained from reference TRBV29-1 and TRBJ1-4, is as follows: SAVISQKPSRDICQRGTSLTIQCQVDSQVTMMFWYRQQPGQSLTLIATANQGSEATYESGFVIDKFPISRPNLTFSTLTVSNMSPEDSSIYLCSVGWAGTNEKLFFGSGTQLSVL.

The rearrangement uses TRBV6-1 and TRBJ1-2, with TRBD1 matching over 7 bases. The CDR3 totals 15 residues. The V gene end was trimmed by 7 bases and the J gene end by 4 bases; junction bases not matched to a gene: 12. CDR1 is MNHNS, CDR2 SASEGT, per germline. CDR3 sequence: CASNPISGGFYGYTF. The DNA of the CDR3 is TGTGCCAGCAATCCGATCTCAGGGGGTTTCTATGGCTACACCTTC.